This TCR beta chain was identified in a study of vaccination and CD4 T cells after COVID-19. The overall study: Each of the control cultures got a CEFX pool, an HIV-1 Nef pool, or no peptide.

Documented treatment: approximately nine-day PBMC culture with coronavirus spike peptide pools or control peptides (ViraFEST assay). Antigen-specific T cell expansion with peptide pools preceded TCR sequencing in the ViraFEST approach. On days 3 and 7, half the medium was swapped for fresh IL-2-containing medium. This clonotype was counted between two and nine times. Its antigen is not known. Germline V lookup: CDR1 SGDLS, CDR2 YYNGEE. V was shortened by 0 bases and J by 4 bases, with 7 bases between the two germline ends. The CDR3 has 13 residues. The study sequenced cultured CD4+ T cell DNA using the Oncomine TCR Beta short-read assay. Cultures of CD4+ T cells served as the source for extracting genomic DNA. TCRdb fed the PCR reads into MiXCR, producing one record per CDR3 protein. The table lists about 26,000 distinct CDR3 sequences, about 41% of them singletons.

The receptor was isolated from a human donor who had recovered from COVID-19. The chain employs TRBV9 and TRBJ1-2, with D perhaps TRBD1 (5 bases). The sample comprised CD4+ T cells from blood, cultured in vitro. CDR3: CASSVGQSYGYTF. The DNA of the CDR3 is TGTGCCAGCAGCGTAGGACAGAGCTATGGCTACACCTTC.